These 18 T cell receptor beta chains were all obtained from the same sample, sequenced in a study of blood T cells in healthy people across ages. PCR was performed a second time for about 7 to 12 cycles using a sample-barcoded 5' primer and a J-beta primer mix. TCRdb reanalysed the 5' RACE reads using MiXCR and keeps one entry per CDR3 protein. The sample contains fewer than 900,000 distinct CDR3 sequences, about 40% of which appear only once. The sequencing input was blood. The receptor set was obtained from a woman aged 55-75 years in good health.

This clonotype appeared a few times. This chain uses TRBV24-1 with TRBJ2-3; D might be TRBD1 or TRBD2, each matching 5 bases. This CDR3 is built from 14 residues. The germline V and J ends were trimmed by 3 bases and 8 bases, with 14 bases remaining between them. Germline V gene sequence: CDR1 KGHDR, CDR2 SFDVKD. CDR3 nucleotide sequence: TGTGCCACCAGTGATGCTGACTTGAGGGGTACGCAGTATTTT. As protein: CATSDADLRGTQYF.

This clonotype was detected ten times or more. V gene TRBV20-1 combines with J gene TRBJ2-4, with a tentative D call TRBD2 (5 bases). Germline assignment: CDR1 DFQATT and CDR2 SNEGSKA (reference sequence). There are 14 residues in the CDR3. Trimming took off 6 bases at V and 5 bases at J, with 17 bases between the two ends. The CDR3 here is CSADITGTENIQYF. CDR3 DNA: TGCAGTGCAGATATAACGGGAACCGAAAACATTCAGTACTTC.

J is TRBJ1-4 and V is TRBV29-1; 8 nucleotides agree with TRBD1. This CDR3 is built from 12 residues. Trimming removed 6 bases from V and 6 bases from J; junction bases left unmatched: 3. CDR1 is SQVTM, CDR2 ANQGSEA, per germline. CDR3 coding DNA: TGCAGCGTGGCGACAGGGGATGAAAAACTGTTTTTT. Its protein product is CSVATGDEKLFF.

The J gene is TRBJ2-4, the V gene TRBV5-5; 7 bases agree with TRBD2. Unmatched junction bases numbered 12, after V lost 2 bases and J lost 13 bases. The V gene's germline CDR1 is SGHKS and CDR2 YYEKEE (reference sequence). The CDR3 is made up of 14 amino acids. CDR3 nucleotide sequence: TGTGCCAGCAGCTTTGAAGCGGGATGGTATGAGCAGTACTTC. This gives the protein CASSFEAGWYEQYF.

This clonotype was observed a few times. The chain combines TRBV7-3 with TRBJ2-1; D may be TRBD2 (5 bases). With 1 base removed from V and 7 bases from J, the gap between germline ends came to 11 bases. This CDR3 comprises 14 residues. The germline gives CDR1 SGHTA, CDR2 FQGTGA. In DNA form, the CDR3 reads TGTGCCAGCAGCTTAAACCCCAGCGGTAATGAGCAGTTCTTC. It yields the protein CASSLNPSGNEQFF.

In its sample, this clonotype was seen once. Since a much larger clone is just one base distant, this may be a read error. The CDR3 here is CASSPIAPETQFF. As DNA, the CDR3 is TGTGCCAGCAGTCCGATAGCTCCAGAGACCCAGTTCTTC. This chain links TRBV12-3 or TRBV12-4 with TRBJ2-1; no definite D call. The CDR3 has 13 residues. Trimming shortened V by 5 bases and J by 13 bases, and 18 bases separated the two germline ends.

The genes are TRBV3-1 and TRBJ2-1, with TRBD2 matching over 15 bases. In germline, CDR1 is LGHDT, CDR2 YNNKEL (reference sequence). V dropped 1 base and J dropped 7; count of bases not matched to a gene: 8. The CDR3 spans 18 residues. Written as DNA, the CDR3 is TGTGCCAGCAGCCAAGTCTTAATCGGGACTAGCGGGAGGAATGAGCAGTTCTTC. Protein sequence: CASSQVLIGTSGRNEQFF.

The chain recombines TRBV6-6 with TRBJ1-5; the D gene is possibly TRBD1 (5 bases). This CDR3 spans 15 amino acids. V was trimmed by 7 bases and J by 6 bases, leaving 19 bases between them. Looked up from germline, CDR1 is MNHNY and CDR2 is SVGAGI (reference sequence). The CDR3 here is CASNPSWGVGQPQHF. CDR3 DNA sequence: TGTGCCAGCAACCCCTCCTGGGGGGTTGGTCAGCCCCAGCATTTT.

V gene TRBV3-1 combines with J gene TRBJ2-7; D remains ambiguous. The CDR3 spans 15 residues. The ends were cut back, 1 base at V and 7 bases at J, with 17 bases in the middle. Germline V CDR1 and CDR2: LGHDT, YNNKEL (reference sequence). This CDR3 is CASSQGRFAYNEQYF. In nucleotides, the CDR3 is TGTGCCAGCAGCCAAGGCAGGTTTGCCTACAATGAGCAGTACTTC.

This clonotype came up a few times. V and J are TRBV28 and TRBJ2-7; 8 bases agree with TRBD2. The DNA end favors TRBJ2-5, so the J call may be wrong. Germline values: CDR1 MDHEN, CDR2 SYDVKM. The CDR3 extends over 16 amino acids. The CDR3 DNA reads TGTGCCAGCAGTTTAGTGGGACTAGGGGGTTCAGAGACCCAGTACTTC. Its protein product is CASSLVGLGGSETQYF.

This clonotype was counted between two and nine times. The rearrangement uses TRBV20-1 and TRBJ1-1; D ambiguous. V dropped 5 bases and J dropped 3 bases, with 13 bases sitting between them. CDR1 DFQATT and CDR2 SNEGSKA come from the germline V gene (reference sequence). The CDR3 has 13 residues. The CDR3 bases are TGCAGTGCTCCGGTCCTTTTGGACACTGAAGCTTTCTTT. This encodes CSAPVLLDTEAFF.

The chain uses TRBV28 and TRBJ2-7; the D is unclear. CDR1 is MDHEN, CDR2 SYDVKM, per germline. The CDR3 is 14 residues long. V gave up 5 bases and J gave up 2 bases, with 13 bases separating them. The CDR3 DNA reads as TGTGCCAGCAGTCGGCACACCGCTCCCTACGAGCAGTACTTC. Its translation: CASSRHTAPYEQYF.

The gene calls are TRBV7-9 and TRBJ2-1; 8 bases fit TRBD2. Losses at the gene ends were 0 bases for V and 4 bases for J; bases not matched to a gene: 2. CDR1 and CDR2 from the germline V gene are SEHNR and FQNEAQ (reference sequence). This CDR3 contains 15 residues. The CDR3 region is CASSLAGTRYNEQFF. The CDR3 coding sequence is TGTGCCAGCAGCTTAGCGGGGACTAGGTACAATGAGCAGTTCTTC.

This clonotype appeared a few times. V gene TRBV7-3 combines with J gene TRBJ2-1, with TRBD2 matching 8 bases. CDR1 is SGHTA and CDR2 is FQGTGA in the germline V gene. The CDR3 covers 15 residues. Unmatched junction bases numbered 4, after V lost 2 bases and J lost 4 bases. This CDR3 reads CASSLERGKYNEQFF. CDR3 sequence (DNA): TGTGCCAGCAGCTTAGAGCGGGGGAAATACAATGAGCAGTTCTTC.

The rearrangement joins TRBV3-1 to TRBJ2-7; 11 bases are a match to TRBD2. CDR3 length: 16 residues. CDR1 and CDR2 (germline): LGHDT, YNNKEL (reference sequence). With V trimmed by 1 base and J by 7 bases, 9 bases remained unmatched. DNA of the CDR3: TGTGCCAGCAGCCAAGGGGAACTAGCGGGAGCCGGGGAGCAGTACTTC. Residues: CASSQGELAGAGEQYF.

This clonotype has a handful of counts. The rearrangement uses TRBV3-1 and TRBJ2-5; tentative D call: TRBD1 (6 bases). The V gene's germline CDR1 is LGHDT and CDR2 YNNKEL (reference sequence). Trimming left V 4 bases short and J 1 base short, with 10 bases between. This CDR3 is built from 14 residues. CDR3 coding DNA: TGTGCCAGCAGCCGGGACACCATCCAAGAGACCCAGTACTTC. As protein: CASSRDTIQETQYF.

About this clonotype itself: This sequence may be a read error, since a much larger clone differs from it by one base. J is TRBJ2-7 and V is TRBV4-2, with unresolved D. The ends were cut back, 0 bases at V and 0 bases at J, with 12 bases in the middle. The CDR3 has 16 amino acids. Germline CDR1 is LGHNA and CDR2 is YNFKEQ. The chain's CDR3 is CASSQDTGFSSYEQYF. As DNA, the CDR3 is TGTGCCAGCAGCCAAGATACGGGTTTTAGCTCCTACGAGCAGTACTTC.

This chain links TRBV20-1 with TRBJ2-7, with D maybe TRBD2 (6 bases). The CDR3 is made up of 14 amino acids. Trimming pared 7 bases from V and 9 bases from J, leaving 25 bases between. Germline V gives CDR1 DFQATT, CDR2 SNEGSKA (reference sequence). The CDR3 is CSDSSGSSTRPQYF. DNA of the CDR3: TGCAGTGATAGTAGCGGCAGTTCAACACGTCCGCAGTACTTC.